What follows describes a single T cell receptor (beta chain). There is no known antigen for this receptor. The germline gene is not matched at one end of the junction; a read error may be the cause. The sample comes from a study of spatial heterogeneity in lung cancer (dated by TCRdb to the late 2010s). With respect to the entire study: Beta-chain transcripts were consistently detected in greater numbers than alpha-chain transcripts, which likely reflected higher beta-chain transcript abundance. In tumor regions, TCR transcript counts showed a strong correlation with a T cell transcriptional module score derived from matched bulk RNA-seq. Both alpha and beta chains were TCR-sequenced in samples taken at surgery, namely 220 tumor regions, around 61 matched nontumor lung samples and some 53 PBMC samples. In the raw uncorrected reads, each unique combination of TCR and UMI appeared more than ten times on average. In non-small cell lung cancer, the study made a quantitative comparison of TCR alpha and beta repertoires among multiple tumor regions, matched nontumor lung and blood. Nonsynonymous mutation counts, determined by whole-exome sequencing of tumor tissue, were related to TCR repertoire features. Findings and caveats that apply to the study as a whole: The number of expanded intratumoral alpha and beta TCRs correlated with the tumor nonsynonymous mutation count. Additional single-cell paired TCR alpha and beta sequencing was considered necessary to confirm, at a functional level, the hypothesis that regional TCRs recognize regional mutations. Estimated TCR-seq coverage of tumor T cells was only about 6.5% for alpha chains and roughly 13% for beta chains. Counts of ubiquitous and regional expanded TCRs correlated with counts of ubiquitous and regional nonsynonymous mutations, respectively.

From cysteine to phenylalanine, the CDR3 is 17 amino acids long. Just the 51-base CDR3 DNA is kept, in frame starting at base 1. CDR1 and CDR2 are drawn from the germline V gene: SGHAT, FQNNGV. The sample's time point label, in plain terms: sample taken at primary tumor resection. The donors were some 70 patients from the lung TRACERx cohort who had early-stage, untreated non-small cell lung cancer. For TCR sequencing, whole RNA was extracted from tumor and nontumor lung tissue, or from cryopreserved PBMC samples, and no cell sorting was done. A patient was chosen for TCR sequencing only when enough RNA was available from at least two tumor regions. Tumor and adjacent nontumor lung specimens were reviewed by a lung pathologist before selection. Preparation of the library involved 5' RACE. These reads were obtained on a NextSeq 500. In the TCR library protocol, a unique molecular identifier was attached to each TCR cDNA molecule so that PCR and sequencing errors could be corrected. Regarding the original processing steps: TCR identification, UMI-based error correction and CDR3 extraction were performed with Decombinator tools. TCRs above a frequency of 2 per 1,000, corresponding to the top 1% of the tumor frequency distribution, were defined as expanded. Expanded tumor TCRs were classed as regional if statistically deemed absent (corrected P<0.05) from at least one tumor region, otherwise ubiquitous. Renyi diversity was calculated using the R vegan package after each repertoire was subsampled 100 times to 5,000 TCRs. CDR3 similarity networks were constructed using string-kernel similarity of amino acid triplets, with links drawn between CDR3s whose pairwise similarity was above 0.82. TCRdb took the public reads, trimmed them with fastp at Q25, ran MiXCR for clone calling and kept in-frame beta chains. When rows share a CDR3 protein, they turn into one entry using the most common DNA and genes. TCRdb's processing, not the authors' own work, is the source of the V and J calls. Recorded for this sample are 5,000 or so distinct CDR3 sequences; roughly 22% of them occurred a single time. The ten largest account for approximately 9.4% of the sample.

Recombination linked TRBV11-2 to TRBJ2-3; the D segment could be TRBD2, given 5 matching bases. The source of this sequence is a male donor with early-stage non-small cell lung cancer. Sequenced here: lung tumor tissue, sampled at surgery. Read as DNA, the sequence is TGTGCCAGCAGCAACCCGTCTTCGAGGGCTAGCAGAGATACGCAGTATTTT. Its protein reads: CASSNPSSRASRDTQYF. The full variable domain, completed from the reference TRBV11-2 and TRBJ2-3 proteins outside the CDR3, reads EAGVAQSPRYKIIEKRQSVAFWCNPISGHATLYWYQQILGQGPKLLIQFQNNGVVDDSQLPKDRFSAERLKGVDSTLKIQPAKLEDSAVYLCASSNPSSRASRDTQYFGPGTRLTVL.